The T cell receptor (beta chain) under discussion was sequenced for a study of blood T cell repertoires in COVID-19. Study overall: COVID-19 samples, acute and convalescent, were from the United States, Italy and Spain. T cells, B-cell-depleted T cells, or PBMCs provided the cDNA or gDNA that served as material.

The authors' processing: Reference gene primer amplification gave estimated nucleated cell counts. Profiled with immunoSEQ multiplex PCR; TCRdb holds only in-frame clones, not every one. V and J calls and clone size come straight from that table; D and trimming were deduced from the DNA. The repertoire holds fewer than 350,000 clones, around 90% seen once, with roughly 2.1% in the top ten. Assignment of participants to cohorts was predicated upon participant-reported clinical history. This CDR3 has 15 residues. The germline V gene has CDR1 MNHEY and CDR2 SMNVEV (reference sequence). V gave up 3 bases and J gave up 5 bases, with 16 bases separating them.

The origin of this receptor is a woman aged 40 to 49 with acute COVID-19. V usage is TRBV27 and J usage is TRBJ1-2; no clear D. Sequenced sample: PBMCs or T cells enriched from blood (not recorded which). The CDR3 reads CASSFAAAFGYGYTF. CDR3 bases: TGTGCCAGCAGTTTCGCGGCAGCCTTTGGGTATGGCTACACCTTC.